One and the same sample provided the 24 T cell receptor beta chains below, sequenced in a study of blood T cells in healthy people across ages. For the second PCR, which ran for 7 to 11 cycles, a sample-barcoded 5' primer and a J-beta primer mix were used. TCRdb redid the calling of the 5' RACE reads with MiXCR, one entry per CDR3 protein. Here the sample spans over 1,500,000 distinct CDR3 sequences, 30% to 40% being singletons. The specimen was blood. The receptors here all came from a human donor in good health.

There are a few counts of this clonotype. The chain links TRBV7-2 to TRBJ1-2; TRBD1 is a possible D gene (5 bases). Trimming cost V 4 bases and J 2 bases, with 23 bases left between them. Germline CDR1 is SGHTA and CDR2 is FQGNSA. This CDR3 has 18 residues. The CDR3 DNA is TGTGCCAGCAGCTCCCGGGGCCTCGACAGAACTTACAACTATGGCTACACCTTC. Translating it yields CASSSRGLDRTYNYGYTF.

V is TRBV6-6 and J is TRBJ2-5; D remains ambiguous. The last part of the DNA fits TRBJ2-7 better; the J call may be wrong. This CDR3 region has 14 residues. Looked up from germline, CDR1 is MNHNY and CDR2 is SVGAGI (reference sequence). The CDR3 DNA is TGTGCCAGCAGTGATCATGACAAAGCCTACGAGCAGTACTTC. Its translation is CASSDHDKAYEQYF.

This clonotype appeared a few times. CDR3 nucleotide sequence: TGTGCCAGCAGTGAAGAGAGCTTGGACAGGGGGAAGGAGACCCAGTACTTC. Translation gives CASSEESLDRGKETQYF. The gene calls are TRBV2 and TRBJ2-5, with 10 bases matching TRBD1. Trimming removed 1 base from V and 5 bases from J; junction bases left unmatched: 10. This CDR3 spans 17 amino acids. Germline CDR1 reads SNHLY; CDR2 reads FYNNEI.

This clonotype was seen more than once but under ten times. This rearrangement joins TRBV28 to TRBJ1-2; D unresolved. Germline CDR1 is MDHEN and CDR2 is SYDVKM. Trimming removed 7 bases at V and 3 bases at J, with 15 bases between. The CDR3 length is 14 residues. The CDR3 region is CASTSLDEDYGYTF. The CDR3 DNA is TGTGCCAGCACTTCCTTGGACGAAGACTATGGCTACACCTTC.

This sequence joins TRBV20-1 and TRBJ2-1, with 9 bases aligning to TRBD2. Per the germline V gene, CDR1 is DFQATT and CDR2 is SNEGSKA (reference sequence). Losses at the gene ends were 6 bases for V and 4 bases for J; bases not matched to a gene: 10. There are 15 residues in the CDR3. CDR3 coding DNA: TGCAGTGCCGCATTAGGCGGGGGGGATTACAATGAGCAGTTCTTC. Translated, it gives CSAALGGGDYNEQFF.

This sequence joins TRBV20-1 and TRBJ2-7; 11 bases are shared with TRBD2. After removal of 0 bases from V and 0 bases from J, the junction contained 10 bases not matched to a gene. CDR1 DFQATT and CDR2 SNEGSKA come from the germline V gene (reference sequence). The CDR3 is made up of 18 amino acids. CDR3 in DNA: TGCAGTGCTAGAGATTTCGGACTAGCGGGTACCTCCTCCTACGAGCAGTACTTC. Protein product: CSARDFGLAGTSSYEQYF.

The rearrangement uses TRBV28 and TRBJ2-1; tentative D call: TRBD2 (5 bases). Deletions cut 3 bases from V and 3 bases from J, with 12 bases between. CDR3 length: 15 amino acids. Germline values: CDR1 MDHEN, CDR2 SYDVKM. CDR3 sequence (DNA): TGTGCCAGCAGTTTTTGGATAGGGAGCTACAATGAGCAGTTCTTC. Protein product: CASSFWIGSYNEQFF. Variable domain in full (rest from reference TRBV28 and TRBJ2-1): DVKVTQSSRYLVKRTGEKVFLECVQDMDHENMFWYRQDPGLGLRLIYFSYDVKMKEKGDIPEGYSVSREKKERFSLILESASTNQTSMYLCASSFWIGSYNEQFFGPGTRLTVL.

There are a few counts of this clonotype. The chain recombines TRBV7-2 with TRBJ2-7, with 7 bases lining up with TRBD1. The CDR3 is 16 residues long. Germline CDR1 SGHTA, CDR2 FQGNSA. V gave up 2 bases and J gave up 2 bases; unmatched junction bases: 9. The CDR3 spells CASSLKADRLAYEQYF. The CDR3 DNA reads as TGTGCCAGCAGCTTAAAAGCGGACAGGTTGGCCTACGAGCAGTACTTC. Filled out from reference TRBV7-2 and TRBJ2-7, the complete variable domain reads GAGVSQSPSNKVTEKGKDVELRCDPISGHTALYWYRQSLGQGLEFLIYFQGNSAPDKSGLPSDRFSAERTGGSVSTLTIQRTQQEDSAVYLCASSLKADRLAYEQYFGPGTRLTVT.

The chain joins TRBV29-1 to TRBJ2-3, with a possible D match to TRBD2 (5 bases). Trimming cost V 4 bases and J 5 bases, with 10 bases left between them. Germline CDR1 is SQVTM and CDR2 is ANQGSEA. CDR3 length: 12 residues. DNA of the CDR3: TGCAGCGTTGTCGAGGGTCGAGATACGCAGTATTTT. It yields the protein CSVVEGRDTQYF.

The chain employs TRBV25-1 and TRBJ2-5, with D hard to call. This CDR3 region has 15 residues. Germline-derived CDR1 and CDR2 are MGHDK and SYGVNS. V lost 2 bases and J 1 base, leaving 11 bases between the germline ends. CDR3 in DNA: TGTGCCAGCAGTGAAATGGTAGCCCCCCAAGAGACCCAGTACTTC. It yields the protein CASSEMVAPQETQYF.

This clonotype was recorded many times. The rearrangement uses TRBV7-2 and TRBJ2-1; D may be TRBD1 (5 bases). Trimming took 5 bases from V and 4 from J, leaving 12 bases between them. Germline CDR1 SGHTA, CDR2 FQGNSA. The CDR3 consists of 14 residues. The CDR3 nucleotides read TGTGCCAGCAGCCAAAATCAGGGTTACAATGAGCAGTTCTTC. Translated: CASSQNQGYNEQFF.

For this clonotype: A much larger clone sits a single nucleotide away, making a read error possible. The V gene is TRBV7-9, the J gene TRBJ2-6, with a weak D call TRBD2 (6 bases). This CDR3 spans 17 amino acids. Between the trimmed V and J ends, which lost 4 bases and 2 bases, there was a span of 15 bases. Germline V gene lookup returns CDR1 SEHNR and CDR2 FQNEAQ (reference sequence). This chain's CDR3 is CASSWGLDKAGANVLTF. As DNA, the CDR3 is TGTGCCAGCAGCTGGGGACTCGATAAGGCTGGGGCCAACGTCCTGACTTTC.

This clonotype was counted only a few times. The rearrangement links TRBV6-6 to TRBJ2-5; TRBD2 might be the D (7 bases). CDR3 length: 14 residues. V was shortened by 2 bases and J by 4 bases, with 11 bases between the two germline ends. Germline V gene lookup returns CDR1 MNHNY and CDR2 SVGAGI (reference sequence). The CDR3 loop reads CASSYPGGTETQYF. The DNA for the CDR3 is TGTGCCAGCAGTTACCCGGGGGGCACAGAGACCCAGTACTTC.

The V gene is TRBV6-2 or TRBV6-3, the J gene TRBJ2-1; D might be TRBD2 (6 bases). The CDR3 spans 15 residues. Germline loops: CDR1 MNHEY, CDR2 SVGEGT. The V gene lost 6 bases and the J gene lost 6 bases, with 18 bases spanning the gap. The CDR3 DNA reads TGTGCCAGCAGCCTCCGACGGGGGACCTCCAATGAGCAGTTCTTC. Its translation is CASSLRRGTSNEQFF.

About this clonotype: One junction end does not reproduce the germline sequence, and a read error may be involved. The chain joins TRBV7-3 to TRBJ2-4, with TRBD1 matching 8 bases. Germline lookup yields CDR1 SGHTA and CDR2 FQGTGA. This CDR3 is built from 23 residues. For the CDR3, the DNA is TGTGCCAGCGGCTTAACGGCGGGACAGGTCGAAAAAACTAAAGAACTAGCCAAAAACATTCAGTACTTC. Encoded protein: CASGLTAGQVEKTKELAKNIQYF.

This clonotype is a singleton in its sample. The chain combines TRBV3-1 with TRBJ1-4; D might be TRBD1 (5 bases). V shed 1 base and J shed 7 bases, with 10 bases lying between them. This CDR3 comprises 14 residues. CDR1 is LGHDT and CDR2 is YNNKEL in the germline V gene (reference sequence). CDR3 in DNA: TGTGCCAGCAGCCAAGCCAGGACAACTGAAAAACTGTTTTTT. Its protein product is CASSQARTTEKLFF. Looking up the rest from reference TRBV3-1 and TRBJ1-4 gives the full variable domain: DTAVSQTPKYLVTQMGNDKSIKCEQNLGHDTMYWYKQDSKKFLKIMFSYNNKELIINETVPNRFSPKSPDKAHLNLHINSLELGDSAVYFCASSQARTTEKLFFGSGTQLSVL.

The rearrangement joins TRBV7-2 to TRBJ2-6; D remains ambiguous. The V and J ends lost 1 base and 0 bases respectively, with 7 bases between them. Germline V gives CDR1 SGHTA, CDR2 FQGNSA. There are 16 residues in the CDR3. This CDR3 reads CASSLDGRSGANVLTF. In nucleotides, the CDR3 is TGTGCCAGCAGCTTAGACGGCCGCTCTGGGGCCAACGTCCTGACTTTC.

This clonotype was observed a few times. The gene calls are TRBV5-1 and TRBJ1-5; D perhaps matches TRBD1 (5 bases). This CDR3 region has 18 residues. CDR1 SGHRS and CDR2 YFSETQ come from the germline V gene. The ends were cut back, 0 bases at V and 1 base at J, with 17 bases in the middle. CDR3 residues: CASSLGIGGVGSNQPQHF. For the CDR3, the DNA is TGCGCCAGCAGCTTGGGTATTGGGGGTGTAGGAAGCAATCAGCCCCAGCATTTT.

This sequence joins TRBV6-6 and TRBJ1-1; no definite D call. The CDR3 is 13 amino acids. Germline V gives CDR1 MNHNY, CDR2 SVGAGI (reference sequence). V lost 0 bases and J 5 bases, leaving 7 bases between the germline ends. The CDR3 region is CASSYSEGTEAFF. In DNA form, the CDR3 reads TGTGCCAGCAGTTACTCCGAAGGGACTGAAGCTTTCTTT.

This clonotype occurred a few times. The genes are TRBV3-1 and TRBJ2-4; tentative D call: TRBD1 (5 bases). CDR3 length: 18 amino acids. Trimming cost V 2 bases and J 0 bases, with 17 bases left between them. CDR1 LGHDT and CDR2 YNNKEL come from the germline V gene (reference sequence). CDR3 sequence (DNA): TGTGCCAGCAGCCAACAGGGTACGATGTTAGGAGCCAAAAACATTCAGTACTTC. Residues: CASSQQGTMLGAKNIQYF.

This clonotype was counted a few times. CDR3 protein: CSARVRTRFQETQYF. The CDR3 bases are TGCAGTGCTAGAGTCCGGACTCGGTTCCAAGAGACCCAGTACTTC. The chain is built from TRBV20-1 and TRBJ2-5; possible D gene TRBD2, 5 bases. CDR1 and CDR2 (germline): DFQATT, SNEGSKA (reference sequence). The ends were cut back, 1 base at V and 1 base at J, with 13 bases in the middle. The CDR3 covers 15 residues.

The chain carries TRBV9 and TRBJ2-2; D unclear. V dropped 4 bases and J dropped 7 bases, with 17 bases sitting between them. Germline V CDR1 and CDR2: SGDLS, YYNGEE. The CDR3 is 15 amino acids. The CDR3 here is CASSPHPIQLGELFF. CDR3 bases: TGTGCCAGCAGCCCACATCCAATACAACTCGGGGAGCTGTTTTTT. The full variable domain, its missing parts supplied by reference TRBV9 and TRBJ2-2, is DSGVTQTPKHLITATGQRVTLRCSPRSGDLSVYWYQQSLDQGLQFLIQYYNGEERAKGNILERFSAQQFPDLHSELNLSSLELGDSALYFCASSPHPIQLGELFFGEGSRLTVL.

This clonotype was seen once. The gene calls are TRBV4-3 and TRBJ1-1; 7 bases agree with TRBD1. Germline V gene data show CDR1 as LGHNA and CDR2 as YSLEER. The length of the CDR3 is 16 residues. Germline trimming cut 3 bases from V and 0 bases from J; bases unmatched to any gene: 7. CDR3 in amino acids: CASSQWFQGVNTEAFF. The DNA for the CDR3 is TGCGCCAGCAGCCAGTGGTTTCAGGGGGTGAACACTGAAGCTTTCTTT.

V is TRBV7-8 and J is TRBJ1-1; tentative D call: TRBD1 (5 bases). Trimming removed 5 bases from V and 4 bases from J, with 17 bases in between. The CDR3 extends over 15 amino acids. The germline CDR1 and CDR2 sequences are SGHVS and FQNEAQ. In DNA, the CDR3 is TGTGCCAGCAGCAGAAGGGACCGCTCAAGCACTGAAGCTTTCTTT. It translates to CASSRRDRSSTEAFF.